The sequence of this T cell receptor beta chain was determined in a study of blood T cell repertoires in COVID-19. On the study more broadly: Sites across the United States, Italy and Spain contributed samples from acute and convalescent COVID-19.

With 2 bases removed from V and 7 bases from J, the gap between germline ends came to 12 bases. This CDR3 is 15 amino acids long. The germline gives CDR1 MGHRA, CDR2 YSYEKL. All enrollees were roughly 18 to 90 years old and from 24 US areas. Assignment of participants to cohorts was predicated upon participant-reported clinical history. Authors' analysis steps: Reference gene primer amplification yielded estimated nucleated cell counts. Sequenced by immunoSEQ multiplex PCR; TCRdb stores in-frame clones only, minus some. V, J and clone size were drawn from that table, and D and trimming were deduced from the DNA. Of hundreds of thousands of clones in the sample, about 87% were seen once.

The rearrangement links TRBV4-1 to TRBJ1-6; D is ambiguous. This clonotype was sampled from a woman in her 30s with acute COVID-19. The sample was PBMCs or T cells enriched from blood (not recorded which). The CDR3 loop is CASSQLDNQNSPLHF. As DNA, the CDR3 is TGCGCCAGCAGCCAACTCGACAATCAGAATTCACCCCTCCACTTT.